This T cell receptor (beta chain) came from a study of blood T cell repertoires in COVID-19. As for the study in general: Samples of COVID-19 (acute and convalescent) were obtained from the United States, Italy and Spain. PBMCs, B-cell-depleted T cells, or T cells were the source of the cDNA or gDNA that made up the material.

The germline V gene has CDR1 SGHTA and CDR2 FQGTGA. CDR3 size: 15 residues. Deletions cut 3 bases from V and 0 bases from J, with 9 bases between. Authors' data handling: Estimation of nucleated cell counts relied on the amplification of reference gene primers. Data came from immunoSEQ multiplex PCR; TCRdb stores just in-frame clones and leaves some out. D and trimming were read from the DNA, whereas the V and J calls and clone size are those reported in that table. This table holds over 120,000 clones, over 70% found once. A remark on this clone: The same CDR3 is also encoded by other DNA sequences in this sample.

Sample: peripheral blood. The source of this sequence is a woman in her forties or fifties with acute or convalescent COVID-19. The chain employs TRBV7-3 and TRBJ2-1; D might be TRBD1 (5 bases). The CDR3 region has the DNA TGTGCCAGCAGCTTTGACAGAGGCTCCTACAATGAGCAGTTCTTC. Translated: CASSFDRGSYNEQFF.